This TCR beta chain emerged from a study of OX40 agonist ivuxolimab in advanced cancers. Overall study findings and caveats: With doses of 0.1 to 3.0 mg/kg, CD4+ and CD8+ blood T cells had undergone clonal expansion by week 6.

Measured with immunoSEQ multiplex PCR; TCRdb has only the in-frame clones, and not every one. This table has tens of thousands of clones, 85% to 90% appearing once. Turning to this clone: What it binds is unknown.

The germline CDR1 and CDR2 sequences are MDHEN and SYDVKM. Trimming took 3 bases from V and 5 from J; bases not matched to a gene: 2. This CDR3 contains 14 residues. The V gene is TRBV28, the J gene TRBJ2-7; 12 bases agree with TRBD2. This receptor was taken from an adult with an advanced solid tumor such as melanoma, head and neck, liver or kidney cancer. The input for sequencing was CD4+ or CD8+ T cells sorted from blood, taken in a trial of the OX40 agonist ivuxolimab. CDR3 amino acids: CASSFRTSGNEQYF. CDR3 nucleotide sequence: TGTGCCAGCAGTTTCCGGACTAGCGGGAACGAGCAGTACTTC.